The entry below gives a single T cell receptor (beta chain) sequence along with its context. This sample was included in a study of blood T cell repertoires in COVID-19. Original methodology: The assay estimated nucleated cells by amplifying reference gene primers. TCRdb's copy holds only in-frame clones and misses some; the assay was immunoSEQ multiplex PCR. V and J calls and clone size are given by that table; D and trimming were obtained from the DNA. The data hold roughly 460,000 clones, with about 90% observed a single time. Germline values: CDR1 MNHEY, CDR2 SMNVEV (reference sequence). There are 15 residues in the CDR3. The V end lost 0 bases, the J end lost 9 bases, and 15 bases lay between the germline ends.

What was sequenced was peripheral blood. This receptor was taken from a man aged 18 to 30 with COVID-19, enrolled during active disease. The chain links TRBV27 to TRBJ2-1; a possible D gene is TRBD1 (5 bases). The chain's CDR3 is CASSLSPPGFGEQFF. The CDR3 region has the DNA TGTGCCAGCAGTTTATCCCCCCCAGGGTTCGGTGAGCAGTTCTTC.